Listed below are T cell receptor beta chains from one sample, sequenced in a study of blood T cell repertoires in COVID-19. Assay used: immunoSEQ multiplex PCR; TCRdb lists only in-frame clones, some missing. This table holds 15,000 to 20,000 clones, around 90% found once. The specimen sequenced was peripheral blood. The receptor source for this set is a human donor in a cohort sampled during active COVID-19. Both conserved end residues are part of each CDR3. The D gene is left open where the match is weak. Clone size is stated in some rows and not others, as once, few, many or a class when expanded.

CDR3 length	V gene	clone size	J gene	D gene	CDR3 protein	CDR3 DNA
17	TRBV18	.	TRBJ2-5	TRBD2	CASSPSGSGGNQETQYF	TGTGCCAGCTCACCTAGCGGCAGCGGGGGAAACCAAGAGACCCAGTACTTC
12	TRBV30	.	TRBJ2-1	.	CACERRDNEQFF	TGTGCCTGCGAGCGGAGGGACAATGAGCAGTTCTTC
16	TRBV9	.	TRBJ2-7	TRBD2	CASSVGEGVGSYEQYF	TGTGCCAGCAGCGTAGGGGAGGGAGTAGGATCCTACGAGCAGTACTTC
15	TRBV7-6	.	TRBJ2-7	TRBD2	CASSLSGTSGEEQYF	TGTGCCAGCAGCTTAAGCGGGACTAGCGGAGAGGAGCAGTACTTC
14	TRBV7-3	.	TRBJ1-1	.	CASSLSRVGTEAFF	TGTGCCAGCAGCTTAAGCAGGGTCGGGACTGAAGCTTTCTTT
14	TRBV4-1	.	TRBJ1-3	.	CASSQESGGNTIYF	TGCGCCAGCAGCCAAGAGTCGGGAGGAAACACCATATATTTT
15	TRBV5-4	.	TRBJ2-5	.	CASSRKNTGVETQYF	TGTGCCAGCAGCCGTAAGAACACGGGAGTAGAGACCCAGTACTTC
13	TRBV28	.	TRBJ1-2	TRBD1	CASREQGAYGYTF	TGTGCCAGCAGGGAACAGGGGGCCTATGGCTACACCTTC
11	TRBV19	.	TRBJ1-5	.	CATGDHQPQHF	TGTGCCACAGGTGACCATCAGCCCCAGCATTTT
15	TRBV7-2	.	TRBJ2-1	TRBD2	CASSLAPGGYNEQFF	TGTGCCAGCAGCTTAGCTCCGGGGGGTTACAATGAGCAGTTCTTC
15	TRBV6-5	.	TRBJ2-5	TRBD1	CASSSRDRIQETQYF	TGTGCCAGCAGTAGCCGGGACAGGATCCAAGAGACCCAGTACTTC
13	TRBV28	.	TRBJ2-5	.	CASSPRTQETQYF	TGTGCCAGCAGTCCACGGACTCAAGAGACCCAGTACTTC
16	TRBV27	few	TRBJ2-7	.	CASSTKVGAAVTEQYF	TGTGCCAGCAGCACCAAGGTGGGAGCGGCTGTGACCGAGCAGTACTTC
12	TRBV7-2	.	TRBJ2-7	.	CASSLTTYEQYF	TGTGCCAGCAGTCTTACGACTTACGAGCAGTACTTC
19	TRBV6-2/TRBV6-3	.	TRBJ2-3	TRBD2	CASSYWGLAGQPSTDTQYF	TGTGCCAGCAGTTACTGGGGACTAGCGGGCCAGCCAAGCACAGATACGCAGTATTTT
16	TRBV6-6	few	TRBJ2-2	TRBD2	CASSATGGGSTGELFF	TGTGCCAGCAGTGCCACTGGGGGAGGGTCCACCGGGGAGCTGTTTTTT
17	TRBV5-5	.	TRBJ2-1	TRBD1	CASSLHFSGQGAYEQFF	TGTGCCAGCAGCTTGCACTTTTCTGGACAGGGGGCCTATGAGCAGTTCTTC
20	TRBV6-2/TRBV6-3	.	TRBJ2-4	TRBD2	CASSSTKAGLAALAKNIQYF	TGTGCCAGCAGTTCCACGAAAGCGGGTCTAGCGGCCCTAGCCAAAAACATTCAGTACTTC
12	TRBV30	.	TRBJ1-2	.	CAWSVQRGRYTF	TGTGCCTGGAGTGTACAGCGGGGTCGCTACACCTTC
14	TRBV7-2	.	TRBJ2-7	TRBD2	CASSRSGTTYEQYF	TGTGCCAGCAGCCGTAGCGGGACTACCTACGAGCAGTACTTC
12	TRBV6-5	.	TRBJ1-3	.	CASSYRGNTIYF	TGTGCCAGCAGTTACCGTGGAAACACCATATATTTT
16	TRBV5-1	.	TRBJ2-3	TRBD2	CASSPGTSGRADTQYF	TGCGCCAGCAGCCCCGGGACTAGCGGGAGGGCCGATACGCAGTATTTT